These T cell receptor beta chains were read from a single sample in a study of blood T cells in healthy people across ages. Via MiXCR, TCRdb re-called the 5' RACE reads, giving one row per CDR3 protein. The sample carries about 900,000 distinct CDR3 sequences, roughly 48% recorded once. The specimen sequenced was blood. These receptors originate from a man aged 25 to 40 in good health. CDR3s include the opening cysteine and the closing phenylalanine or tryptophan. D genes are given only for firm matches. The size field is filled for only some rows; it gives once, few, many or a size class.

TRBD1 14 NA TRBJ1-1 TRBV19 CASSTRQGNTEAFF TGTGCCAGTAGTACCCGACAGGGGAACACTGAAGCTTTCTTT
TRBD1 14 few TRBJ2-7 TRBV20-1 CSAGGTGDVNEQYF TGCAGTGCTGGAGGGACAGGGGATGTAAACGAGCAGTACTTC
NA 17 NA TRBJ2-5 TRBV7-2 CASSLERGRSGQETQYF TGTGCCAGCAGCTTAGAAAGAGGTAGATCGGGGCAAGAGACCCAGTACTTC
TRBD1 15 NA TRBJ1-6 TRBV27 CASSLQGGTYLPLHF TGTGCCAGCAGTCTGCAAGGGGGCACGTATTTACCCCTCCACTTT
NA 16 NA TRBJ2-5 TRBV5-1 CASSYWGRTEQETQYF TGCGCCAGCAGCTATTGGGGAAGGACTGAACAAGAGACCCAGTACTTC
NA 15 NA TRBJ2-1 TRBV20-1 CSARPAGPMSVEQFF TGCAGTGCTAGACCGGCAGGCCCCATGTCTGTAGAGCAGTTCTTC
NA 15 few TRBJ2-5 TRBV20-1 CSARDITALGETQYF TGCAGTGCTAGAGATATCACGGCCCTGGGAGAGACCCAGTACTTC
NA 15 few TRBJ2-1 TRBV3-1 CASSQVSGSYNEQFF TGTGCCAGCAGCCAAGTATCCGGCAGCTACAATGAGCAGTTCTTC
TRBD2 12 NA TRBJ2-3 TRBV20-1 CSARLAAVRQYF TGCAGTGCTAGACTAGCGGCGGTAAGGCAGTATTTT
NA 14 NA TRBJ2-1 TRBV10-3 CAISGTQRGNEQFF TGTGCCATCAGTGGGACCCAGAGAGGCAATGAGCAGTTCTTC
TRBD1 15 NA TRBJ1-4 TRBV12-3/TRBV12-4 CASSQGDETNEKLFF TGTGCCAGCAGCCAGGGGGATGAAACTAATGAAAAACTGTTTTTT
NA 14 few TRBJ2-1 TRBV2 CASSDPVSALEQFF TGTGCCAGCAGTGATCCCGTTAGTGCCCTTGAGCAGTTCTTC
NA 13 NA TRBJ2-7 TRBV6-1 CASRDPGAYEQYF TGTGCCAGCAGGGACCCAGGGGCCTACGAGCAGTACTTC
NA 15 NA TRBJ1-5 TRBV7-2 CASSLEFGGNQPQHF TGTGCCAGCAGCTTAGAATTCGGAGGGAATCAGCCCCAGCATTTT
NA 17 NA TRBJ2-4 TRBV6-5 CASSYSEQGLTKNIQYF TGTGCCAGCAGTTACTCGGAACAAGGCCTAACCAAAAACATTCAGTACTTC
NA 14 few TRBJ1-5 TRBV20-1 CSASNRRSNQPQHF TGCAGTGCCAGCAACAGGCGTAGCAATCAGCCCCAGCATTTT
NA 15 NA TRBJ2-1 TRBV4-3 CASSRAGASYNEQFF TGCGCCAGCAGCCGAGCCGGGGCCTCCTACAATGAGCAGTTCTTC
NA 15 NA TRBJ2-5 TRBV29-1 CSAPLVGGLFNEQYF TGCAGCGCTCCACTAGTGGGGGGGCTATTCAATGAGCAGTACTTC